This T cell receptor beta chain was recorded in a study of PD-1 blockade in classical Hodgkin lymphoma. Background on the study: Every 2 weeks, patients got 3 mg/kg intravenous nivolumab. Study findings and constraints: By C4D1, diversity of CD4+ TCRs had risen significantly, whereas that of CD8+ TCRs had not. It was among complete responders that baseline diversity resembled that of newly diagnosed patients. Repertoire difference causes, possibly disease activity or prior therapy, remain undefined.

Sequenced by immunoSEQ multiplex PCR; TCRdb stores in-frame clones only, minus some. The table records roughly 51,000 clones, about 75% of them present only once. The CDR3 sequence is 11 residues long. J was trimmed by 11 bases and V by 6 bases; bases with no gene match: 6. The germline V gene has CDR1 LGHNA and CDR2 YSLEER. In this sample, this clone turned up a few times. Its antigen is still unknown. Time point of the sample: cycle 4 day 1 (C4D1), after more than 5 weeks of nivolumab. All the patients suffered relapse after autologous stem cell transplantation, and brentuximab vedotin exposure differed.

The clonotype comes from a human donor with classical Hodgkin lymphoma. The V call is TRBV4-3, the J call TRBJ1-1; 7 positions agree with TRBD1. Sequencing was performed on peripheral blood mononuclear cells (PBMCs), taken before the fourth cycle of nivolumab. The DNA for the CDR3 is TGCGCCAGCAGTCTGACAGGGAGGGCTTTCTTT. This codes for CASSLTGRAFF.